This passage covers 17 T cell receptor beta chains from one sample sequenced in a study of spatial heterogeneity in lung cancer. Study-wide results and limits: Tumor mutation count correlated with how many alpha and beta TCRs expanded intratumorally.

Time point denoted: sample taken at primary tumor resection. For these receptors, no antigen is known. Using its own MiXCR run on the 5' RACE reads, TCRdb lists one record per CDR3 protein. Seen here are over 25,000 distinct CDR3 sequences, roughly 6.9% observed once, and the top ten hold over 20%. The starting material was lung tumor tissue, obtained at surgery. Receptors were obtained from a male donor with early-stage non-small cell lung cancer.

The CDR3 protein is CASSGGATQETQYF. The CDR3 nucleotides are TGTGCCAGCAGCGGGGGGGCAACCCAAGAGACCCAGTACTTC. The chain links TRBV9 to TRBJ2-5, with D tentatively TRBD1 or TRBD2 (6 bases each). This CDR3 is 14 amino acids long. The germline V and J ends were trimmed by 3 bases and 1 base, with 10 bases remaining between them. Per germline, CDR1 SGDLS and CDR2 YYNGEE.

This clonotype was seen ten or more times. The V gene is TRBV28, the J gene TRBJ2-7; no reliable D call. The ends were cut back, 5 bases at V and 2 bases at J, with 10 bases in the middle. Germline V CDR1 and CDR2: MDHEN, SYDVKM. The CDR3 runs 13 residues. The CDR3 nucleotides read TGTGCCAGCAGTCCACCGGCCACCTACGAGCAGTACTTC. Translated: CASSPPATYEQYF. The whole variable domain, remainder taken from reference TRBV28 and TRBJ2-7, is DVKVTQSSRYLVKRTGEKVFLECVQDMDHENMFWYRQDPGLGLRLIYFSYDVKMKEKGDIPEGYSVSREKKERFSLILESASTNQTSMYLCASSPPATYEQYFGPGTRLTVT.

The chain joins TRBV28 to TRBJ2-5; D might be TRBD2 (7 bases). The CDR3 runs 14 residues. The germline gives CDR1 MDHEN, CDR2 SYDVKM. V lost 1 base and J lost 5, with 11 bases in between. In DNA, the CDR3 is TGTGCCAGCAGTTTATCACAGGGAGGGGAGACCCAGTACTTC. Encoded protein: CASSLSQGGETQYF.

This clonotype occurred many times. V usage is TRBV6-2 or TRBV6-3 and J usage is TRBJ2-3, with a tentative D call TRBD1 (6 bases). Trimming stripped 0 bases from V and 6 bases from J, with 16 bases between. This CDR3 is 16 amino acids long. Germline V CDR1 and CDR2: MNHEY, SVGEGT. CDR3 sequence reads: CASSYSPPQGPDTQYF. The CDR3 nucleotides read TGTGCCAGCAGTTACTCCCCTCCACAGGGTCCGGATACGCAGTATTTT.

In its sample, this clonotype was seen a few times. The chain recombines TRBV4-1 with TRBJ2-1; D unclear. Between the trimmed V and J ends, which lost 1 base and 4 bases, there was a span of 11 bases. The germline gives CDR1 MGHRA, CDR2 YSYEKL. There are 15 residues in the CDR3. CDR3 nucleotides: TGCGCCAGCAGCCAAGCCCTTGGATTTTACAATGAGCAGTTCTTC. Its protein product is CASSQALGFYNEQFF.

Relative to its sample, this clonotype is medium-sized. The chain uses TRBV20-1 and TRBJ2-7, with a tentative D call TRBD2 (7 bases). Deletions cut 2 bases from V and 0 bases from J, with 11 bases between. The CDR3 consists of 14 residues. Germline V lookup: CDR1 DFQATT, CDR2 SNEGSKA (reference sequence). CDR3 in DNA: TGCAGTGCTAGATTGGGGGGGCGCTCCTACGAGCAGTACTTC. Translation: CSARLGGRSYEQYF.

The V call is TRBV6-5, the J call TRBJ1-3; D is perhaps TRBD1 (6 bases). This CDR3 region has 16 residues. In germline, CDR1 is MNHEY, CDR2 SVGAGI. Deletions cut 4 bases from V and 0 bases from J, with 13 bases between. The CDR3 loop reads CASSSGTSSSGNTIYF. DNA for the CDR3: TGTGCCAGCAGTTCCGGGACATCCAGCTCTGGAAACACCATATATTTT.

The rearrangement links TRBV28 to TRBJ2-1; D is unclear. From germline, CDR1 is MDHEN and CDR2 SYDVKM. V was shortened by 3 bases and J by 4 bases, with 4 bases between the two germline ends. There are 12 residues in the CDR3. CDR3 sequence: CASSLGYNEQFF. CDR3 sequence (DNA): TGTGCCAGCAGTTTGGGTTACAATGAGCAGTTCTTC.

This clonotype was observed many times. This sequence joins TRBV2 and TRBJ2-2; 9 nucleotides align to TRBD1. The CDR3 is made up of 13 amino acids. V lost 6 bases, J lost 6 bases, and 2 bases stayed unmatched. Germline assignment: CDR1 SNHLY and CDR2 FYNNEI. Here the CDR3 reads CASRGQGPGELFF. In DNA, the CDR3 is TGTGCCAGCAGGGGACAGGGACCCGGGGAGCTGTTTTTT.

A few counts support this clonotype. In DNA, the CDR3 is TGTGCTAGTGGTTTGGGGACAGGGCAGGTCGATGAGCAGTTCTTC. Protein: CASGLGTGQVDEQFF. The V and J genes are TRBV12-5 and TRBJ2-1; 8 positions match TRBD1. The ends lost 1 base at V and 8 bases at J; junction bases unmatched: 7. Germline CDR1 LGHNT, CDR2 FRNRAP. There are 15 residues in the CDR3.

This clonotype has only a few counts. This sequence joins TRBV20-1 and TRBJ1-1, with no clear D. V lost 0 bases, J lost 1 base, and 12 bases lay in between. Germline assignment: CDR1 DFQATT and CDR2 SNEGSKA (reference sequence). The CDR3 covers 15 residues. In DNA form, the CDR3 reads TGCAGTGCTAGAGATAGAGGTACGGGGAACACTGAAGCTTTCTTT. Translated: CSARDRGTGNTEAFF.

This clonotype has a count of ten or more. The chain links TRBV7-2 to TRBJ2-5, with D perhaps matching TRBD2 (6 bases). The CDR3 contains 15 residues. Germline CDR1 and CDR2: SGHTA and FQGNSA. V lost 2 bases and J lost 2, with 12 bases in between. The CDR3 loop is CASSLRTNSQETQYF. CDR3 coding DNA: TGTGCCAGCAGCTTACGGACTAATTCTCAAGAGACCCAGTACTTC.

This clonotype was counted ten times or more. The chain is built from TRBV7-2 and TRBJ2-1, with D possibly being TRBD2 (6 bases). This CDR3 contains 15 residues. CDR1 and CDR2 from the germline V gene are SGHTA and FQGNSA. V lost 5 bases to trimming and J lost 2 bases, with 13 bases between them. The DNA for the CDR3 is TGTGCCAGCAGCACGCGGGACTTAGCCTACAATGAGCAGTTCTTC. Amino acid sequence: CASSTRDLAYNEQFF.

This clonotype was seen ten or more times. The chain combines TRBV6-5 with TRBJ2-7; TRBD1 matches at 7 bases. The junction had 11 bases not matched to a gene; V was cut back by 6 bases and J by 3 bases. The CDR3 is made up of 15 amino acids. CDR1 and CDR2 (germline): MNHEY, SVGAGI. The chain's CDR3 is CASRTGPGQFYEQYF. The DNA for the CDR3 is TGTGCCAGCAGGACGGGTCCGGGACAGTTCTACGAGCAGTACTTC.

This clonotype has a count of ten or more. V gene TRBV4-2 combines with J gene TRBJ2-1, with D possibly TRBD1 on 6 matching bases. Per germline, CDR1 LGHNA and CDR2 YNFKEQ. V lost 1 base to trimming and J lost 2 bases, with 9 bases between them. This CDR3 is 15 amino acids long. CDR3 DNA: TGTGCCAGCAGCCAAGCAGGGGACACCTACAATGAGCAGTTCTTC. It is translated as CASSQAGDTYNEQFF.

The chain is built from TRBV2 and TRBJ2-7, with TRBD2 as a possible D gene (6 bases). Germline values: CDR1 SNHLY, CDR2 FYNNEI. CDR3 length: 15 amino acids. The V gene lost 5 bases and the J gene lost 11 bases, with 25 bases spanning the gap. The CDR3 nucleotides are TGTGCCAGCAGTCTAAGCATCCAAACCGGGAGAACGGAGTACTTC. It yields the protein CASSLSIQTGRTEYF.

The V and J genes are TRBV20-1 and TRBJ2-3, with D perhaps TRBD1 (6 bases). The CDR3 loop spans 11 amino acids. Trimming took 5 bases from V and 4 from J, leaving 7 bases between them. From germline, CDR1 is DFQATT and CDR2 SNEGSKA (reference sequence). CDR3 nucleotides: TGCAGTGCTCGACAGGCAGATACGCAGTATTTT. As protein: CSARQADTQYF.